A single sample is the source of the 21 T cell receptor beta chains below, sequenced in a study of blood T cell repertoires in COVID-19 (TCRdb year 2020). The method behind the library was the immunoSEQ multiplex PCR assay. TCRdb mirrors the immuneACCESS table, restricted to in-frame sequences. Some clones are absent from its copies; in checked studies, under half trace to an unresolved V gene, and the reason for the others is unknown. The sample records around 94,000 clones, around nine tenths of which are singletons. The leading ten clones occupy 1.9% of the sample. Material for sequencing was peripheral blood. The source of these receptors is a woman between 45 and 60 years old with COVID-19, enrolled during active disease.

Notes on this clone: Other nucleotide sequences in the sample specify the same CDR3. The chain links TRBV5-1 to TRBJ1-6, with D maybe TRBD1 (5 bases). This CDR3 spans 15 amino acids. Germline V CDR1 and CDR2: SGHRS, YFSETQ. V lost 0 bases to trimming and J lost 7 bases, with 11 bases between them. CDR3 nucleotide sequence: TGCGCCAGCAGCTTGGGTCAGGGTAAGAATTCACCCCTCCACTTT. Translated, it gives CASSLGQGKNSPLHF.

This rearrangement joins TRBV5-1 to TRBJ2-5, with D perhaps matching TRBD2 (6 bases). Trimming stripped 7 bases from V and 0 bases from J, with 25 bases between. Per germline, CDR1 SGHRS and CDR2 YFSETQ. This CDR3 is 18 amino acids long. This chain's CDR3 is CASSLTGLPGVNQETQYF. For the CDR3, the DNA is TGCGCCAGCTCCTTGACGGGACTCCCCGGGGTAAACCAAGAGACCCAGTACTTC.

The chain recombines TRBV7-9 with TRBJ2-3, with 11 positions matching TRBD1. The germline V gene has CDR1 SEHNR and CDR2 FQNEAQ (reference sequence). Unmatched junction bases numbered 14, after V lost 5 bases and J lost 4 bases. The length of the CDR3 is 18 residues. CDR3 in DNA: TGTGCCAGCAGCGGAAAAGACCCCCGGGACAGGGGGTCAGATACGCAGTATTTT. This translates into CASSGKDPRDRGSDTQYF.

V and J are TRBV27 and TRBJ1-2; 8 positions agree with TRBD1. The V gene's germline CDR1 is MNHEY and CDR2 SMNVEV (reference sequence). This CDR3 is built from 14 residues. With V trimmed by 5 bases and J by 7 bases, 9 bases remained unmatched. The CDR3 loop is CASSRTGPFSGYTF. The CDR3 region has the DNA TGTGCCAGCAGTAGGACAGGGCCATTCTCTGGCTACACCTTC.

The chain has TRBV7-2 and TRBJ1-3; 7 positions agree with TRBD1. The CDR3 runs to 17 residues. The V gene's germline CDR1 is SGHTA and CDR2 FQGNSA. V was clipped by 1 base and J by 4 bases; unmatched bases: 10. The CDR3 DNA reads as TGTGCCAGCAGCTTAGTATCGACAGGGACTTTAGGAAACACCATATATTTT. Protein product: CASSLVSTGTLGNTIYF.

The chain has TRBV27 and TRBJ2-2, with 9 bases fitting TRBD2. Trimming removed 5 bases from V and 0 bases from J; junction bases left unmatched: 10. Germline-derived CDR1 and CDR2 are MNHEY and SMNVEV (reference sequence). CDR3 size: 18 residues. The CDR3 region is CASSPGHGLASNTGELFF. As DNA, the CDR3 is TGTGCCAGCAGTCCCGGCCATGGACTAGCGTCGAACACCGGGGAGCTGTTTTTT.

This sequence joins TRBV27 and TRBJ1-4; D may be TRBD1 (6 bases). This CDR3 contains 15 residues. Germline V lookup: CDR1 MNHEY, CDR2 SMNVEV (reference sequence). V was pared by 7 bases and J by 0 bases, with 12 bases between. The CDR3 DNA sequence: TGTGCCAGCACGAACAGGGTTTCAACTAATGAAAAACTGTTTTTT. Its translation: CASTNRVSTNEKLFF.

The chain links TRBV28 to TRBJ2-7, with 8 bases identical to TRBD2. The CDR3 is made up of 14 amino acids. J was trimmed by 2 bases and V by 8 bases; bases with no gene match: 8. The germline V gene encodes CDR1 MDHEN and CDR2 SYDVKM. The CDR3 DNA sequence: TGTGCCAGCCGGGGACCGGGGGGGGCCTACGAGCAGTACGTC. Its protein is CASRGPGGAYEQYV.

The genes are TRBV28 and TRBJ1-6; D is uncertain. The V end was cut by 1 base, the J end by 10 bases, with 14 bases between. This CDR3 has 15 residues. The germline V gene encodes CDR1 MDHEN and CDR2 SYDVKM. The CDR3 DNA follows: TGTGCCAGCAGTTTATACAACCAACTCGGGTCACCCCTCCACTTT. Residues: CASSLYNQLGSPLHF.

This chain connects TRBV19 to TRBJ1-2; 8 bases align to TRBD1. Germline-derived CDR1 and CDR2 are LNHDA and SQIVND (reference sequence). This CDR3 is built from 14 residues. Trimming removed 8 bases from V and 0 bases from J; junction bases left unmatched: 5. The CDR3 DNA sequence: TGTGCCAGTTACCCGACAGGGGCTAACTATGGCTACACCTTC. It encodes CASYPTGANYGYTF.

This clone is a singleton in its sample. The chain is built from TRBV10-2 and TRBJ2-3, with D hard to call. Trimming removed 4 bases from V and 0 bases from J, with 8 bases in between. The CDR3 covers 14 residues. Germline assignment: CDR1 WSHSY and CDR2 SAAADI. The CDR3 spells CASSAFASTDTQYF. As DNA, the CDR3 is TGCGCCAGCAGTGCATTTGCGAGCACAGATACGCAGTATTTT.

The chain couples TRBV27 to TRBJ2-1; TRBD2 is a possible D gene (6 bases). The germline CDR1 and CDR2 sequences are MNHEY and SMNVEV (reference sequence). This CDR3 contains 16 residues. V lost 3 bases and J lost 7, with 19 bases in between. The CDR3 reads CASSFPTVTRINEQFF. As DNA, the CDR3 is TGTGCCAGCAGTTTCCCGACAGTGACTAGAATTAATGAGCAGTTCTTC.

The genes are TRBV9 and TRBJ2-3, with 11 bases fitting TRBD2. Germline CDR1 and CDR2: SGDLS and YYNGEE. Trimming cost V 4 bases and J 2 bases; bases outside gene matches: 6. The CDR3 sequence is 16 residues long. The CDR3 sequence: CASSFASGGFTDTQYF. CDR3 DNA sequence: TGTGCCAGCAGCTTTGCTAGCGGGGGGTTCACAGATACGCAGTATTTT.

This chain uses TRBV6-2 or TRBV6-3 with TRBJ1-4, with 12 nucleotides matching TRBD1. V shed 6 bases, J shed 6 bases, and the junction held 11 bases outside the gene matches. The CDR3 consists of 17 residues. Germline CDR1 and CDR2: MNHEY and SVGEGT. This CDR3 reads CASSPGQGASRYEKLFF. The CDR3 DNA follows: TGTGCCAGCAGCCCGGGACAGGGGGCGTCGAGGTATGAAAAACTGTTTTTT.

DNA of the CDR3: TGTGCCTGGAGTGTACGAGGACTAAGGGGATCCTCTGGGGCCAACGTCCTGACTTTC. Amino acid sequence: CAWSVRGLRGSSGANVLTF. This chain uses TRBV30 with TRBJ2-6; D is possibly TRBD2 (6 bases). The germline V gene encodes CDR1 GTSNPN and CDR2 SVGIG (reference sequence). Trimming removed 0 bases from V and 0 bases from J, with 18 bases in between. The CDR3 is made up of 19 amino acids.

This chain links TRBV7-8 with TRBJ2-3; possibly TRBD1 for D (6 bases). This CDR3 contains 16 residues. V was trimmed by 4 bases and J by 0 bases, leaving 14 bases between them. In germline, CDR1 is SGHVS, CDR2 FQNEAQ. The CDR3 reads CASSSSQGTSTDTQYF. CDR3 sequence (DNA): TGTGCCAGCAGCTCGAGTCAGGGGACCAGCACAGATACGCAGTATTTT.

The chain carries TRBV5-6 and TRBJ2-5, with 7 nucleotides matching TRBD1. Germline-derived CDR1 and CDR2 are SGHDT and YYEEEE. The J segment lost 4 bases and the V segment lost 2 bases, leaving 2 bases of the junction unmatched. CDR3 length equals 13 residues. The chain's CDR3 is CASSFRDRETQYF. CDR3 coding DNA: TGTGCCAGCAGCTTCCGGGACAGAGAGACCCAGTACTTC.

The chain links TRBV9 to TRBJ1-5, with 8 bases lining up with TRBD1. The CDR3 length is 16 residues. From germline, CDR1 is SGDLS and CDR2 YYNGEE. J gave up 3 bases and V 3 bases, and 8 bases lay outside the gene matches. In DNA, the CDR3 is TGTGCCAGCAGCGCAGGGGGCGGGGGCCCCAATCAGCCCCAGCATTTT. Its protein is CASSAGGGGPNQPQHF. The full variable domain, rest sourced from reference TRBV9 and TRBJ1-5, is DSGVTQTPKHLITATGQRVTLRCSPRSGDLSVYWYQQSLDQGLQFLIQYYNGEERAKGNILERFSAQQFPDLHSELNLSSLELGDSALYFCASSAGGGGPNQPQHFGDGTRLSIL.

The chain combines TRBV30 with TRBJ1-5, with TRBD1 matching over 9 bases. The germline CDR1 and CDR2 sequences are GTSNPN and SVGIG (reference sequence). This CDR3 comprises 16 residues. With 3 bases clipped from V and 4 bases from J, the junction kept 10 bases outside the gene matches. The CDR3 region is CAWSRAFDRGNQPQHF. CDR3 coding DNA: TGTGCCTGGAGCCGCGCTTTTGACAGGGGGAATCAGCCCCAGCATTTT.

The chain recombines TRBV19 with TRBJ1-4; 9 nucleotides line up with TRBD1. Per germline, CDR1 LNHDA and CDR2 SQIVND (reference sequence). Trimming at V came to 11 bases and at J to 8 bases, leaving 9 bases not matched to a gene. CDR3 length: 13 residues. In nucleotides, the CDR3 is TGTGCCTGCAATACCGGGACAGGGGAAAAACTGTTTTTT. It is translated as CACNTGTGEKLFF.

The chain carries TRBV5-1 and TRBJ2-7; TRBD1 aligns across 8 bases. This CDR3 is built from 13 residues. Losses at the gene ends were 7 bases for V and 0 bases for J; bases not matched to a gene: 3. Looked up from germline, CDR1 is SGHRS and CDR2 is YFSETQ. The CDR3 is CASGTGNSYEQYF. CDR3 nucleotides: TGCGCCAGCGGGACAGGAAACTCCTACGAGCAGTACTTC. Full variable domain (remainder filled in from reference TRBV5-1 and TRBJ2-7): KAGVTQTPRYLIKTRGQQVTLSCSPISGHRSVSWYQQTPGQGLQFLFEYFSETQRNKGNFPGRFSGRQFSNSRSEMNVSTLELGDSALYLCASGTGNSYEQYFGPGTRLTVT.